Listed below are T cell receptor beta chains from one sample, sequenced in a study of T-cell reconstitution after alpha-beta-depleted transplantation in children. TCRdb passed the PCR reads through MiXCR, listing each CDR3 protein once. Of some 87,000 distinct CDR3 sequences in the sample, 15% were seen once. The sequenced sample was PBMCs, mostly from graft donor cells, obtained 180 days after TCRalphabeta/CD19-depleted stem cell transplant. Source of these receptors: a male patient aged 2 to 9 who had a stem cell transplant for acute lymphoblastic leukemia, so the T cells may come from the graft donor. The CDR3 runs from the conserved cysteine through the conserved F or W. D genes are given only for firm matches. The size entry is marked missing in some rows and otherwise reads once, few, many or a size class.

j_call v_call clone_size d_call cdr3_aa cdr3_nt
TRBJ1-1 TRBV6-4 . . CASSETTGPSTEAFF TGTGCCAGCAGTGAGACAACAGGACCCAGCACTGAAGCTTTCTTT
TRBJ1-1 TRBV11-2 few . CASSLPAGPRTLNTEAFF TGTGCCAGCAGCTTACCAGCAGGGCCTCGAACCTTGAACACTGAAGCTTTCTTT
TRBJ2-7 TRBV7-8 many . CASSPVIIVGEQYF TGTGCCAGCAGTCCGGTGATCATCGTCGGAGAGCAGTACTTC
TRBJ2-3 TRBV18 . TRBD2 CASSVGTSDTQYF TGTGCCAGCTCAGTCGGGACTAGTGATACGCAGTATTTT
TRBJ2-7 TRBV6-1 few TRBD1 CASSRGLYEQYF TGTGCCAGCTCCAGGGGGCTCTACGAGCAGTACTTC
TRBJ2-1 TRBV7-2 many . CASSFSRPEQFF TGTGCCAGCAGCTTTTCACGCCCTGAGCAGTTCTTC
TRBJ1-5 TRBV20-1 . . CSVDQGGDQPQHF TGCAGTGTGGATCAGGGTGGGGATCAGCCCCAGCATTTT
TRBJ2-7 TRBV5-1 few . CASSGRYPYEQYF TGCGCCAGCAGCGGCAGGTATCCCTACGAGCAGTACTTC
TRBJ2-3 TRBV29-1 few . CSVDGADSTDTQYF TGCAGCGTCGACGGGGCTGACTCCACAGATACGCAGTATTTT
TRBJ2-3 TRBV4-2 few TRBD2 CASSQDTSGGATDTQYF TGTGCCAGCAGCCAAGATACTAGCGGGGGGGCAACAGATACGCAGTATTTT
TRBJ1-5 TRBV7-9 . TRBD1 CASSPGTGAAPPQHF TGTGCCAGCAGCCCTGGGACAGGGGCCGCCCCACCCCAGCATTTT
TRBJ2-7 TRBV27 few . CASSSVRTGRGLSEQYF TGTGCCAGCAGTTCCGTCCGGACAGGCCGGGGGTTGAGCGAGCAGTACTTC
TRBJ1-5 TRBV7-9 few . CASSLAGPNYQPQHF TGTGCCAGCAGCTTGGCAGGACCCAACTATCAGCCCCAGCATTTT
TRBJ2-5 TRBV11-2 many . CASSHRDRGQETQYF TGTGCCAGCAGCCACCGGGACCGCGGGCAAGAGACCCAGTACTTC
TRBJ1-2 TRBV11-2 . . CASSLVGVLSIGGLYYGYTF TGTGCCAGCAGCTTGGTTGGCGTCCTATCAATTGGGGGGCTTTACTATGGCTACACCTTC
TRBJ2-1 TRBV12-3/TRBV12-4 many . CASSWVGGHTYNEQFF TGTGCCAGCAGTTGGGTGGGCGGGCATACCTACAATGAGCAGTTCTTC
TRBJ1-1 TRBV6-5 few . CASSYSNRGDAFF TGTGCCAGCAGTTACTCGAATAGGGGCGACGCTTTCTTT
TRBJ2-1 TRBV10-3 few . CAIAQGSSKYNEQFF TGTGCCATCGCCCAGGGGTCCTCAAAATACAATGAGCAGTTCTTC
TRBJ1-3 TRBV5-6 few . CASSAGYPGNTIYF TGTGCCAGCAGCGCGGGGTACCCAGGAAACACCATATATTTT
TRBJ1-2 TRBV20-1 many . CSAFIGGSRYGYTF TGCAGTGCTTTCATCGGCGGAAGTCGGTATGGCTACACCTTC
TRBJ1-2 TRBV5-1 . . CASSSKYGYTF TGCGCCAGCAGCTCTAAGTATGGCTACACCTTC
TRBJ1-1 TRBV27 . . CASSWMANQNTEAFF TGTGCCAGCAGTTGGATGGCCAACCAGAACACTGAAGCTTTCTTT
TRBJ1-2 TRBV12-3/TRBV12-4 few TRBD1 CASSPGQRSGYTF TGTGCCAGCAGTCCGGGACAGAGGTCTGGCTACACCTTC
TRBJ2-7 TRBV5-6 many TRBD2 CASSHFGTSGYEQYF TGTGCCAGCAGTCATTTTGGGACTAGCGGCTACGAGCAGTACTTC
TRBJ1-1 TRBV7-8 . TRBD1 CASSAPRGTWTEAFF TGTGCCAGCAGCGCCCCCAGGGGGACGTGGACTGAAGCTTTCTTT
TRBJ2-2 TRBV20-1 . . CSARERNTGELFF TGCAGTGCTAGAGAAAGGAACACCGGGGAGCTGTTTTTT
TRBJ2-7 TRBV27 . . CASNGGSYEQYF TGTGCCAGCAACGGCGGCTCCTACGAGCAGTACTTC
TRBJ1-1 TRBV4-1 few . CASSQGFSQGAEAFF TGCGCCAGCAGCCAAGGATTTTCACAGGGAGCTGAAGCTTTCTTT
TRBJ2-3 TRBV5-1 . TRBD2 CACSLGRLAGNTDTQYF TGCGCCTGCAGCTTGGGACGACTAGCGGGGAACACAGATACGCAGTATTTT
TRBJ2-7 TRBV12-3/TRBV12-4 once . CASSSRSEQYF TGTGCCAGCAGTTCACGGAGCGAGCAGTACTTC
TRBJ2-5 TRBV7-6 few TRBD2 CASSFPVVPLSSGGAETQYF TGTGCCAGCAGCTTCCCCGTTGTCCCCCTTTCCAGCGGGGGGGCAGAGACCCAGTACTTC
TRBJ1-1 TRBV27 few . CASSFTTGSFNTEAFF TGTGCCAGCAGTTTCACAACCGGGAGCTTTAACACTGAAGCTTTCTTT
TRBJ2-5 TRBV20-1 few . CSAPKESNQETQYF TGCAGTGCTCCGAAGGAGTCGAATCAAGAGACCCAGTACTTC
TRBJ2-5 TRBV4-2 . TRBD2 CASSHRGTSGGQETQYF TGTGCCAGCAGCCACCGTGGGACTAGCGGGGGCCAAGAGACCCAGTACTTC
TRBJ1-3 TRBV6-1 . . CASSTQGGGNTIYF TGTGCCAGCAGTACACAGGGAGGCGGAAACACCATATATTTT
TRBJ1-2 TRBV12-3/TRBV12-4 many . CASSLTLDGSYGYTF TGTGCCAGCAGTTTAACCCTCGACGGATCGTATGGCTACACCTTC
TRBJ1-2 TRBV7-2 . . CASSLGQEYGYTF TGTGCCAGCAGCTTAGGACAGGAGTATGGCTACACCTTC
TRBJ2-3 TRBV9 . TRBD2 CASSATLAGVRTDTQYF TGTGCCAGCAGCGCCACCCTAGCGGGAGTTCGCACAGATACGCAGTATTTT
TRBJ2-1 TRBV29-1 . . CSVAGASYNEQFF TGCAGCGTTGCCGGGGCGTCCTACAATGAGCAGTTCTTC
TRBJ1-3 TRBV7-6 few TRBD1 CASKSGGNTIYF TGTGCCAGCAAATCAGGGGGGAACACCATATATTTT
TRBJ1-1 TRBV20-1 few . CSARPPGPGNAEAFF TGCAGTGCTAGACCTCCAGGGCCGGGGAACGCTGAAGCTTTCTTT